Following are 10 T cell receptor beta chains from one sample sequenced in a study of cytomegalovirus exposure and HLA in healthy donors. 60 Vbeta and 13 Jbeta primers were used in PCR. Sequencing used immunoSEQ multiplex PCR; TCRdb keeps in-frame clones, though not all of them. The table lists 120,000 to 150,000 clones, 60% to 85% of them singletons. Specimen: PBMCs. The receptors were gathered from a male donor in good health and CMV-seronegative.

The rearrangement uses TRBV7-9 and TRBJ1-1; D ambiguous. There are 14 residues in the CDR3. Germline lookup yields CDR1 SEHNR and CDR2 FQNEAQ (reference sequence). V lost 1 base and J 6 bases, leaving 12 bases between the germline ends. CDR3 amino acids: CASSLGVEDSEAFF. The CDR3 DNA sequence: TGTGCCAGCAGCTTAGGGGTGGAGGACTCTGAAGCTTTCTTT.

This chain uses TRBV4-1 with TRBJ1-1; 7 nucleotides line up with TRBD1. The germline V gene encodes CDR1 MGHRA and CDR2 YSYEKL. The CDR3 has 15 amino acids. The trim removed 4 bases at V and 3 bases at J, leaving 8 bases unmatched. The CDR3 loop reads CASSPEPGQYTEAFF. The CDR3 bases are TGCGCCAGCAGCCCCGAACCGGGACAGTACACTGAAGCTTTCTTT.

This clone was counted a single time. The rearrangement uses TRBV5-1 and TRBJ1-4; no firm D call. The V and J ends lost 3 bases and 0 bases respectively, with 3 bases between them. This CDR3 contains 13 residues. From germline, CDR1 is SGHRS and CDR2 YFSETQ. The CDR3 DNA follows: TGCGCCAGCAGCTCTGCAACTAATGAAAAACTGTTTTTT. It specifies CASSSATNEKLFF.

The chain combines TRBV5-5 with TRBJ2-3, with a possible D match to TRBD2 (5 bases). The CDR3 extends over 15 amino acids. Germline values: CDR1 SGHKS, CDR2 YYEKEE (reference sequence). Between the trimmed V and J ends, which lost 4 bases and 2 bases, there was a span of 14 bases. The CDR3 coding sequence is TGTGCCAGCAGCCTTGGGCGGGTGGTCACAGATACGCAGTATTTT. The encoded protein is CASSLGRVVTDTQYF.

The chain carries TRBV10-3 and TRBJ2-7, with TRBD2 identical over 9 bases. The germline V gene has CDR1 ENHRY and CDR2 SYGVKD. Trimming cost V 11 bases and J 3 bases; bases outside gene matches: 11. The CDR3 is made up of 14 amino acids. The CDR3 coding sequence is TGTGCCGCCACGGGGGCTAGCGGGGTCTACGAGCAGTACTTC. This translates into CAATGASGVYEQYF.

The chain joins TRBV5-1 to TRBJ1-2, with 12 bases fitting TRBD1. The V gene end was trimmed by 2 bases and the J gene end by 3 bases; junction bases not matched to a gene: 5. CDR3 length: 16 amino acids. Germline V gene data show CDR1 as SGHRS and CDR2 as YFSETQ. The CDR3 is CASSFGTGGDYYGYTF. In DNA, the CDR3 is TGCGCCAGCAGCTTCGGGACAGGGGGCGATTACTATGGCTACACCTTC. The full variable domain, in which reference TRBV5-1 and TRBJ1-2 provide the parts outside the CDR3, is KAGVTQTPRYLIKTRGQQVTLSCSPISGHRSVSWYQQTPGQGLQFLFEYFSETQRNKGNFPGRFSGRQFSNSRSEMNVSTLELGDSALYLCASSFGTGGDYYGYTFGSGTRLTVV.

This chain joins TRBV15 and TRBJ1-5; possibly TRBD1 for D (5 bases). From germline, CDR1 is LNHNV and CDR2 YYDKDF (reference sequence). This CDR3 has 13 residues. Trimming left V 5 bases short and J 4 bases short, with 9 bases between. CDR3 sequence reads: CATSWGGNQPQHF. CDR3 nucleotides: TGTGCCACCAGCTGGGGGGGTAATCAGCCCCAGCATTTT.

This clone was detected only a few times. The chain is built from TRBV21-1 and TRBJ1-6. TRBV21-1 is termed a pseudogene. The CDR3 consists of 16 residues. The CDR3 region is CASISGRGPYNSPLHF. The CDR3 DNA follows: TGTGCCAGCATCTCAGGGCGGGGGCCCTATAATTCACCCCTCCACTTT.

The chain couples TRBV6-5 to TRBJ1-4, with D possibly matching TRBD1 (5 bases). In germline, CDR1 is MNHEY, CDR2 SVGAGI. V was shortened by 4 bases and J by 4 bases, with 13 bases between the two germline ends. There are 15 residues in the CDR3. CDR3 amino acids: CASSFLDSVNEKLFF. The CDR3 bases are TGTGCCAGCAGTTTCCTCGACAGCGTTAATGAAAAACTGTTTTTT.

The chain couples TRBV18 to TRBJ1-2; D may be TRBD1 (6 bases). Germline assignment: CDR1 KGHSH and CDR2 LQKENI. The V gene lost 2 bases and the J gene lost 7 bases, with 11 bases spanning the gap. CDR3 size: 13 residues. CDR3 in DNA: TGTGCCAGCTCACCATCAGGGGTCGGTGGCTACACCTTC. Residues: CASSPSGVGGYTF.